This TCR beta chain was sequenced for a study of blood T cell repertoires in COVID-19. The germline CDR1 and CDR2 sequences are SEHNR and FQNEAQ (reference sequence). Unmatched junction bases numbered 5, after V lost 1 base and J lost 2 bases. This CDR3 spans 15 amino acids. Per the authors' pipeline: Nucleated cell counts were estimated from reference gene primer amplification. Method: immunoSEQ multiplex PCR; TCRdb's copy keeps in-frame clones and lacks some. The V and J calls and clone size are taken from that table; D and trimming were inferred from the DNA. The sample shows hundreds of thousands of clones, 80% to 90% of them seen only once.

Sequenced material: peripheral blood. The chain couples TRBV7-9 to TRBJ2-7; TRBD2 matches 7 bases. This sequence was found in a man aged 18 to 30 with COVID-19, enrolled during active disease. The chain's CDR3 is CASSLVGTIAYEQYF. The CDR3 DNA sequence: TGTGCCAGCAGCTTAGTAGGGACTATTGCCTACGAGCAGTACTTC.